The rows below give T cell receptor beta chains drawn from one sample of a study of cytomegalovirus exposure and HLA in healthy donors. Some clones are missing from TCRdb's copy, which holds only in-frame ones; the method was immunoSEQ multiplex PCR. This repertoire shows 250,000 to 350,000 clones, roughly 85% found once; its top ten account for 3.5% to 4%. The sample comprised PBMCs. These receptors were taken from a man aged 40-55 years in good health and CMV-seropositive. The CDR3 runs from the conserved cysteine through the conserved F or W. The D gene is left open where the match is weak. Some rows have no size entry. The others give once, few or many, or a class for an expanded clone.

v_gene	d_gene	len	abundance	j_gene	CDR3aa	CDR3nt
TRBV5-4	TRBD1	13	NA	TRBJ1-1	CASSIDRGTEAFF	TGTGCCAGCAGTATTGACAGGGGAACTGAAGCTTTCTTT
TRBV7-9	TRBD1	15	NA	TRBJ2-7	CASSLRAGQGYEQYF	TGTGCCAGCAGCTTACGGGCGGGACAGGGCTACGAGCAGTACTTC
TRBV6-6	NA	14	once	TRBJ2-5	CASSYSQGRETQYF	TGTGCCAGCAGTTACTCGCAGGGGCGAGAGACCCAGTACTTC
TRBV13	TRBD2	16	once	TRBJ2-2	CASSSWGTSGTGELFF	TGTGCCAGCAGCTCTTGGGGTACTAGCGGGACCGGGGAGCTGTTTTTT
TRBV6-4	NA	19	NA	TRBJ2-1	CASSVSKHERLKREDEQFF	TGTGCCAGCAGTGTAAGTAAGCATGAGCGACTAAAGAGGGAGGATGAGCAGTTCTTC
TRBV19	TRBD1	15	NA	TRBJ2-7	CASSISPGQGYEQYF	TGTGCCAGTAGTATATCTCCGGGACAGGGCTACGAGCAGTACTTC
TRBV5-1	TRBD1	12	NA	TRBJ2-7	CASSLTGGEQYF	TGCGCCAGCAGCTTGACAGGGGGAGAGCAGTACTTC
TRBV30	TRBD1	15	NA	TRBJ1-1	CAWSVQTGSTSEAFF	TGTGCCTGGAGTGTCCAGACAGGGAGTACGTCTGAAGCTTTCTTT
TRBV27	NA	15	NA	TRBJ2-1	CASSFRGPSYNEQFF	TGTGCCAGCAGTTTCAGGGGACCGTCCTACAATGAGCAGTTCTTC
TRBV28	NA	15	NA	TRBJ2-2	CASTAGYSRPGELFF	TGTGCCAGCACCGCAGGGTACAGCAGACCAGGGGAGCTGTTTTTT
TRBV30	NA	13	NA	TRBJ1-1	CAWSVSLGGEAFF	TGTGCCTGGAGTGTTTCCCTGGGGGGAGAAGCTTTCTTT
TRBV20-1	NA	11	few	TRBJ1-1	CSARAGTEAFF	TGCAGTGCTAGAGCCGGGACAGAAGCTTTCTTT
TRBV28	TRBD1	13	NA	TRBJ2-7	CASSFPGGYEQYF	TGTGCCAGCAGTTTCCCAGGGGGCTACGAGCAGTACTTC
TRBV28	NA	13	NA	TRBJ2-7	CASSLGLLYEQYF	TGTGCCAGCAGTTTAGGCCTCCTTTACGAGCAGTACTTC
TRBV6-1	TRBD2	15	NA	TRBJ2-3	CASSSGGFGTDTQYF	TGTGCCAGCTCATCGGGGGGGTTTGGCACAGATACGCAGTATTTT
TRBV28	TRBD1	16	NA	TRBJ1-1	CASSPSRTGGGTEAFF	TGTGCCAGCAGTCCCTCGCGGACAGGGGGGGGGACTGAAGCTTTCTTT
TRBV7-2	TRBD2	15	NA	TRBJ2-7	CASSLVWASGSEQYF	TGTGCCAGCAGCTTAGTTTGGGCTAGCGGGAGCGAGCAGTACTTC
TRBV9	NA	15	NA	TRBJ2-1	CASSVAQDSVNEQFF	TGTGCCAGCAGCGTAGCCCAGGACTCAGTTAATGAGCAGTTCTTC
TRBV5-5	TRBD1	16	few	TRBJ1-1	CASSLLTGVVNTEAFF	TGTGCCAGCAGCTTGCTAACAGGGGTTGTGAACACTGAAGCTTTCTTT
TRBV6-5	TRBD1	13	NA	TRBJ1-1	CASSPGQGAEAFF	TGTGCCAGCAGTCCGGGACAGGGGGCTGAAGCTTTCTTT
TRBV19	TRBD1	14	NA	TRBJ2-1	CASSARTGLREQFF	TGTGCCAGTAGTGCCCGGACAGGCTTAAGGGAGCAGTTCTTC
TRBV10-3	TRBD1	17	few	TRBJ1-5	CAISESEGAPSNQPQHF	TGTGCCATCAGTGAGTCGGAGGGGGCGCCGAGCAATCAGCCCCAGCATTTT
TRBV11-2	NA	13	NA	TRBJ2-7	CASSSPPAYEQYF	TGTGCCAGCAGCTCCCCCCCGGCCTACGAGCAGTACTTC
TRBV14	TRBD2	16	NA	TRBJ2-7	CASSQGLLAGGHEQYF	TGTGCCAGCAGCCAAGGTCTTCTAGCGGGAGGGCACGAGCAGTACTTC
TRBV18	NA	14	NA	TRBJ1-4	CASSPLPTNEKLFF	TGTGCCAGCTCACCCCTACCAACTAATGAAAAACTGTTTTTT
TRBV15	TRBD1	18	NA	TRBJ1-1	CATSSPLGTGRFAGEAFF	TGTGCCACCAGCTCACCCCTGGGGACAGGGAGGTTTGCTGGCGAAGCTTTCTTT
TRBV13	TRBD2	17	NA	TRBJ2-1	CASSGGTSGSMGDEQFF	TGTGCCAGCAGCGGCGGGACTAGCGGGAGCATGGGCGATGAGCAGTTCTTC
TRBV5-1	NA	14	NA	TRBJ2-7	CASSLTTSSYEQYF	TGCGCCAGCAGCTTGACTACGAGCTCCTACGAGCAGTACTTC
TRBV4-1	NA	15	NA	TRBJ2-7	CASSQLDRPEDEQYF	TGCGCCAGCAGCCAACTAGACAGGCCCGAAGACGAGCAGTACTTC
TRBV28	TRBD1	16	NA	TRBJ1-1	CASSSLDREVNTEAFF	TGTGCCAGCAGTTCTTTGGACAGGGAGGTGAACACTGAAGCTTTCTTT
TRBV10-3	TRBD1	16	NA	TRBJ1-4	CAISPQGASTNEKLFF	TGTGCCATCAGTCCACAGGGGGCCTCAACTAATGAAAAACTGTTTTTT
TRBV19	NA	13	NA	TRBJ1-2	CASSMAGDYGYTF	TGTGCCAGTAGTATGGCAGGGGACTATGGCTACACCTTC
TRBV13	NA	13	NA	TRBJ2-5	CASSLSVGETQYF	TGTGCCAGCAGCTTATCAGTTGGTGAGACCCAGTACTTC
TRBV9	NA	16	NA	TRBJ2-3	CASSSRQGRVGRPQYF	TGTGCCAGCAGCTCCCGACAGGGTAGGGTAGGGAGGCCGCAGTATTTT
TRBV28	TRBD2	16	NA	TRBJ2-1	CASSSTSGGFYNEQFF	TGTGCCAGCAGTTCGACTAGCGGGGGTTTTTACAATGAGCAGTTCTTC
TRBV2	NA	14	NA	TRBJ2-7	CASSPPDRYYEQYF	TGTGCCAGCAGTCCACCGGACAGATACTACGAGCAGTACTTC
TRBV30	NA	14	once	TRBJ1-1	CAWIASQGPTEAFF	TGTGCCTGGATAGCCTCTCAGGGGCCCACTGAAGCTTTCTTT
TRBV2	TRBD1	13	NA	TRBJ2-7	CASIKSGQRQAHF	TGTGCCAGCATAAAATCGGGACAGCGCCAAGCGCACTTC
TRBV28	TRBD1	15	NA	TRBJ1-5	CASSLPDRANQPQHF	TGTGCCAGCAGTCTTCCCGACAGGGCGAATCAGCCCCAGCATTTT
TRBV7-7	TRBD1	14	NA	TRBJ2-7	CASSPGQSSYEQYF	TGTGCTAGCAGCCCGGGACAGAGCTCCTACGAGCAGTACTTC
TRBV10-3	NA	15	NA	TRBJ1-6	CAIRPSAGNNSPLHF	TGTGCCATTAGACCCTCTGCCGGGAATAATTCACCCCTCCACTTT
TRBV19	NA	13	once	TRBJ2-2	CASSEIRAGELFF	TGTGCCAGTAGTGAGATCAGGGCCGGGGAGCTGTTTTTT
TRBV19	NA	14	NA	TRBJ1-1	CASYNTDEHTEAFF	TGTGCCAGCTACAATACAGACGAACACACTGAAGCTTTCTTT
TRBV5-1	TRBD2	18	once	TRBJ2-7	CASSLASGLAGWKNEQYF	TGCGCCAGCAGCTTGGCGTCTGGGCTAGCGGGATGGAAGAACGAGCAGTACTTC
TRBV6-5	NA	14	NA	TRBJ2-1	CASSPVQGYNEQFF	TGTGCCAGCAGTCCCGTACAGGGATACAATGAGCAGTTCTTC
TRBV10-3	TRBD1	17	NA	TRBJ2-1	CAISIWGGTGGSNEQFF	TGTGCCATCAGCATATGGGGGGGGACAGGGGGATCCAATGAGCAGTTCTTC
TRBV6-6	NA	16	once	TRBJ2-1	CASSREQGEGRNEQFF	TGTGCCAGCAGTCGGGAACAGGGAGAAGGTAGGAATGAGCAGTTCTTC
TRBV5-6	NA	15	NA	TRBJ1-5	CASSLASPGNQPQHF	TGTGCCAGCAGCTTGGCCAGTCCTGGCAATCAGCCCCAGCATTTT
TRBV15	TRBD1	15	NA	TRBJ1-1	CATSRGGQSNTEAFF	TGTGCCACCAGCAGAGGGGGACAGTCGAACACTGAAGCTTTCTTT